What follows describes a single TCR delta chain. Its specificity is not known. The mismatch at residue 15 between this DNA's translation and the TCRdb protein of a much larger clone likely reflects a read error; the protein shown is translated from the DNA. With CATT, TCRdb re-called clones from the multiplex PCR reads. The table records some 100,000 delta-chain clones, 1.4% to 1.5% of them present only once. CDR3 length: 20 residues. Germline V CDR1 and CDR2: GEAIGNYY, EKD. Trimming at V came to 3 bases and at J to 5 bases, leaving 21 bases not matched to a gene. The data derive from a study of γδ T cells in repeated Plasmodium falciparum infection. For the study at large: Donors were malaria-exposed Malian children or age- and gender-matched Australian children. Malian gammadelta TCRs were studied during no-transmission periods and across acute malaria episodes. Study results and caveats: Vgamma9/Vdelta2+ repertoires stayed stably polyclonal over time and infection.

Bulk repertoires came from Vgamma9/Vdelta2+ or Vdelta2-negative gammadelta T cells flow-sorted from PBMC. The sequencing input was gamma-delta T cells from blood. This clonotype originated in a pool of human donors (malaria-infected and uninfected, not separated). The chain links TRDV2 to TRDJ1, with TRDD3 matching 12 bases. TCRdb offers no J gene call, so here the DNA was matched to germline to obtain one. The DNA of the CDR3 is TGTGCCTGTGACGGGGGCGCCACTCGTACTGGGGGATACAAAGCTGATAAACTCATCTTT. Translated, it gives CACDGGATRTGGYKADKLIF.